This TCR beta chain was documented in a study of neurological immune-mediated disorders. Study observations and caveats: The greatest TCR clonal expansion occurred in HTLV-1-associated myelopathy and the least in multiple sclerosis, which fell below healthy controls.

This CDR3 is 13 amino acids long. Germline CDR1 MNHEY, CDR2 SMNVEV (reference sequence). Trimming took 4 bases from V and 0 from J, leaving 7 bases between them. 5'RACE with 10-nucleotide random UMIs produced the cDNA. Over 190 million TCR-beta sequences from 15-18 subjects were obtained in each sequencing run. TCRdb ran MiXCR on the 5' RACE reads and lists one entry per CDR3 protein. This sample has about 25,000 distinct CDR3 sequences; 13% occur once, and the top ten carry 16%. With regard to this clonotype: Its antigen is as yet unknown.

The rearrangement uses TRBV27 and TRBJ2-7, with D possibly being TRBD1 or TRBD2 (5 bases each). The sequence was collected from a woman aged 40 to 50 with HTLV-1-associated myelopathy (HAM/TSP). Material for sequencing was PBMCs. The DNA for the CDR3 is TGTGCCAGCAGTTGGGGGAGCTCCTACGAGCAGTACTTC. Amino acids: CASSWGSSYEQYF.